Detailed here is one T cell receptor beta chain. The trim removed 2 bases at V and 2 bases at J, leaving 2 bases unmatched. Germline CDR1 is KGHSH and CDR2 is LQKENI. This CDR3 has 15 residues. Using immunoSEQ multiplex PCR, the repertoire was profiled, and TCRdb retains in-frame clones only, with some absent. The top ten hold just over 0.25% of the sample, which has about 79,000 clones, 94% seen once. This entry comes from a study of technical replicates of blood from a handful of donors. This sequence originates from a human donor in good health. The chain uses TRBV18 and TRBJ1-5; 8 bases are shared with TRBD1. The sequencing input was T cells isolated from PBMCs. CDR3 loop: CASSPATGGNQPQHF. CDR3 in DNA: TGTGCCAGCTCACCAGCGACAGGGGGCAATCAGCCCCAGCATTTT.